This TCR beta chain was observed in a study of T cells after yellow fever vaccination. In its sample, this clonotype was seen a few times. TCRdb analysed the 5' RACE reads with MiXCR anew, one entry per CDR3 protein. The profile covers hundreds of thousands of distinct CDR3 sequences, with more than 9% appearing a single time and about 15% taken by the ten largest. The CDR3 sequence is 16 residues long. Germline V gene sequence: CDR1 SGHDT, CDR2 YYEEEE. V was shortened by 1 base and J by 2 bases, with 14 bases between the two germline ends. The source of this sequence is a young man who received the YFV17D yellow fever vaccine. The sequences come from PBMCs, collected on the day of the yellow fever booster vaccination. The chain employs TRBV5-6 and TRBJ2-3, with D maybe TRBD2 (5 bases). The chain's CDR3 is CASSLRRSAATDTQYF. The DNA for the CDR3 is TGTGCCAGCAGCTTGAGGAGGTCAGCCGCCACAGATACGCAGTATTTT.